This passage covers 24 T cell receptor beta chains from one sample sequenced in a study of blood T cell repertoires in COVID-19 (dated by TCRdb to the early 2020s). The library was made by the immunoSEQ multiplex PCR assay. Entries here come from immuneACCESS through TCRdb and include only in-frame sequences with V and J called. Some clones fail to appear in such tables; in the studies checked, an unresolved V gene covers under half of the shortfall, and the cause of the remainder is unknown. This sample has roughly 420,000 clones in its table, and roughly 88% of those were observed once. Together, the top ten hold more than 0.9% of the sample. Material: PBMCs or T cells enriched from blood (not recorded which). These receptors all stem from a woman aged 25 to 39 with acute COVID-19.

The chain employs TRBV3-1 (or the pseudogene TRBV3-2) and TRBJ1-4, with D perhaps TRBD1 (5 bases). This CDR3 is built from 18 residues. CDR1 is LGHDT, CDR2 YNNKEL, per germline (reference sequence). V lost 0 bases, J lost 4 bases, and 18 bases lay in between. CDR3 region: CASSQDIRGRRGNEKLFF. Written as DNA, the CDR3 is TGTGCCAGCAGCCAAGATATTAGGGGAAGAAGGGGTAATGAAAAACTGTTTTTT.

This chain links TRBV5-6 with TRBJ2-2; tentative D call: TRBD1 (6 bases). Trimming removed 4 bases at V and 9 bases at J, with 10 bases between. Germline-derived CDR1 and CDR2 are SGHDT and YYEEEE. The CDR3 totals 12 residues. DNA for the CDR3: TGTGCCAGCAGCCAGGGGATTCGGGAGCTGTTTTTT. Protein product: CASSQGIRELFF. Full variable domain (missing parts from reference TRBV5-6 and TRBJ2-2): DAGVTQSPTHLIKTRGQQVTLRCSPKSGHDTVSWYQQALGQGPQFIFQYYEEEERQRGNFPDRFSGHQFPNYSSELNVNALLLGDSALYLCASSQGIRELFFGEGSRLTVL.

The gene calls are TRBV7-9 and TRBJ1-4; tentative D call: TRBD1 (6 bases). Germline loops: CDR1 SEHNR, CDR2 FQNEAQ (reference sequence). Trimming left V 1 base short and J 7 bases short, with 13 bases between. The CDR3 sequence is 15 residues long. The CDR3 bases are TGTGCCAGCAGCTTAGGTACAGGGTCCGGTGAAAAACTGTTTTTT. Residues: CASSLGTGSGEKLFF.

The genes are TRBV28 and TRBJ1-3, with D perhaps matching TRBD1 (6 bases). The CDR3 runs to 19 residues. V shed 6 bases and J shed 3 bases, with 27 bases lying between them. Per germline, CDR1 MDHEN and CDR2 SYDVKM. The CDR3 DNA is TGTGCCAGCAGCCCCTGGGGCAGGGGAAGATCGAGCGTTGGAAACACCATATATTTT. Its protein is CASSPWGRGRSSVGNTIYF.

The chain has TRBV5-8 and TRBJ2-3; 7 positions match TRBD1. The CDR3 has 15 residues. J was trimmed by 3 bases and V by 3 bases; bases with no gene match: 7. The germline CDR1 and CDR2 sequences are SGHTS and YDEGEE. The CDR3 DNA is TGTGCCAGCAGCTCGACAGGGATGGGGACAGATACGCAGTATTTT. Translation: CASSSTGMGTDTQYF.

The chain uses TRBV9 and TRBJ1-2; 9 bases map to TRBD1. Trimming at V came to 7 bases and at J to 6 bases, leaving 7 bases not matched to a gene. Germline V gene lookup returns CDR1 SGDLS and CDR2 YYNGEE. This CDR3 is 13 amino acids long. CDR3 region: CASGDRGANGYTF. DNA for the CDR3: TGTGCCAGCGGAGACAGGGGGGCCAATGGCTACACCTTC.

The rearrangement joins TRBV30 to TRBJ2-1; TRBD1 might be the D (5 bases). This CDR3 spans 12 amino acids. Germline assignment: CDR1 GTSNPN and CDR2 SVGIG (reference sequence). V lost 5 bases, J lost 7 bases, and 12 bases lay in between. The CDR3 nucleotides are TGTGCCTGGGCAAGGACATTTAATGAGCAGTTCTTC. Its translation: CAWARTFNEQFF.

The CDR3 region has the DNA TGTGCCAGCAGACCCGGGACAGGTCGGGATGAGCAGTTCTTC. Amino acids: CASRPGTGRDEQFF. The chain employs TRBV14 and TRBJ2-1; 8 positions match TRBD1. J gave up 8 bases and V 6 bases, and 9 bases lay outside the gene matches. The germline V gene encodes CDR1 SGHDN and CDR2 FVKESK. This CDR3 contains 14 residues.

The CDR3: CASSPRQGPYEQYF. CDR3 nucleotide sequence: TGTGCCAGCAGCCCCCGACAGGGCCCCTACGAGCAGTACTTC. V and J are TRBV11-1 and TRBJ2-7; 7 bases match TRBD1. The J segment lost 2 bases and the V segment lost 5 bases, leaving 6 bases of the junction unmatched. The CDR3 covers 14 residues. Germline V gives CDR1 SGHAT, CDR2 FQDESV (reference sequence). Using reference TRBV11-1 and TRBJ2-7 for the parts outside the CDR3, the full variable domain is EAEVAQSPRYKITEKSQAVAFWCDPISGHATLYWYRQILGQGPELLVQFQDESVVDDSQLPKDRFSAERLKGVDSTLKIQPAELGDSAMYLCASSPRQGPYEQYFGPGTRLTVT.

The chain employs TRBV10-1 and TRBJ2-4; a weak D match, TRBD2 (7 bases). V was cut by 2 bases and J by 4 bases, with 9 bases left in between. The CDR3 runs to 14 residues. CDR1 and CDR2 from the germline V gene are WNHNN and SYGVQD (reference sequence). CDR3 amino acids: CASSEGGAKNIQYF. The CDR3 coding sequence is TGCGCCAGCAGTGAGGGGGGGGCGAAAAACATTCAGTACTTC.

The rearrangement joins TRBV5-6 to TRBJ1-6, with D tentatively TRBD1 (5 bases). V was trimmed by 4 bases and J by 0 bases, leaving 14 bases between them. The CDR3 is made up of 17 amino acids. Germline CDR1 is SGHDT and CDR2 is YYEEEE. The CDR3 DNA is TGTGCCAGCAGCCTTCGGGGCGGGAGCTCCTATAATTCACCCCTCCACTTT. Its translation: CASSLRGGSSYNSPLHF. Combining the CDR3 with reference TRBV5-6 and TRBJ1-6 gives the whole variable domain DAGVTQSPTHLIKTRGQQVTLRCSPKSGHDTVSWYQQALGQGPQFIFQYYEEEERQRGNFPDRFSGHQFPNYSSELNVNALLLGDSALYLCASSLRGGSSYNSPLHFGNGTRLTVT.

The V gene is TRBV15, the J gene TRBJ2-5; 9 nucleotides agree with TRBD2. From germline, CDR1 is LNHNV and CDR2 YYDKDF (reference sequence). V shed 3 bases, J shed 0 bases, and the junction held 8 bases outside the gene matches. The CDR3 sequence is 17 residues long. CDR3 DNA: TGTGCCACCAGCAGCCCCCAGCGGGGGGCGTACCAAGAGACCCAGTACTTC. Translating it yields CATSSPQRGAYQETQYF.

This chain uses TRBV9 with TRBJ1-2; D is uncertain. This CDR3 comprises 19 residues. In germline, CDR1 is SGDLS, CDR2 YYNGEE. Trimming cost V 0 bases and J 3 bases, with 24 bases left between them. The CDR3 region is CASSVDLPTFPKTHYGYTF. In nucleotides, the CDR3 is TGTGCCAGCAGCGTAGACCTACCCACATTTCCAAAGACTCACTATGGCTACACCTTC.

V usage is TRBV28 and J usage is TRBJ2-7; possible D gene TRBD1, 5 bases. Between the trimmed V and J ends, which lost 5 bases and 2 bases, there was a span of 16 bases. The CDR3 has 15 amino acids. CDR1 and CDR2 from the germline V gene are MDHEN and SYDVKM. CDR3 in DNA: TGTGCCAGCAGTCTCCGGACATCAGAAGCCTACGAGCAGTACTTC. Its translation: CASSLRTSEAYEQYF.

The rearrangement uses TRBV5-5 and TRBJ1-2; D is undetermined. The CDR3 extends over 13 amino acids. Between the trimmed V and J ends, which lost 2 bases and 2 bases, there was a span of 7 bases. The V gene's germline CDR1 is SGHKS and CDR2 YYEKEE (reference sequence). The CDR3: CASSFEENYGYTF. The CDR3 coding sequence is TGTGCCAGCAGCTTTGAAGAGAACTATGGCTACACCTTC.

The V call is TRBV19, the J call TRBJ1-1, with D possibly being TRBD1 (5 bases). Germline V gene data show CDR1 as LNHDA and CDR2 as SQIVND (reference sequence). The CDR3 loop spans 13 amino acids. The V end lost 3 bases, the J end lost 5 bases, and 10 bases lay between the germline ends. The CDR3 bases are TGTGCCAGTAGTATGAAGGGGTGGACTGAAGCTTTCTTT. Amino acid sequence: CASSMKGWTEAFF. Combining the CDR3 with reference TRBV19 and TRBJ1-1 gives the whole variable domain DGGITQSPKYLFRKEGQNVTLSCEQNLNHDAMYWYRQDPGQGLRLIYYSQIVNDFQKGDIAEGYSVSREKKESFPLTVTSAQKNPTAFYLCASSMKGWTEAFFGQGTRLTVV.

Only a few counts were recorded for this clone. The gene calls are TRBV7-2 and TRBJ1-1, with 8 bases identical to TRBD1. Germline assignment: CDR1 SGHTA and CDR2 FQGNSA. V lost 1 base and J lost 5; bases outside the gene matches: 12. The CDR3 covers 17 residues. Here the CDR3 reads CASSLVGGRGLRTEAFF. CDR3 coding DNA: TGTGCCAGCAGCTTAGTAGGGGGCAGGGGGCTACGAACTGAAGCTTTCTTT.

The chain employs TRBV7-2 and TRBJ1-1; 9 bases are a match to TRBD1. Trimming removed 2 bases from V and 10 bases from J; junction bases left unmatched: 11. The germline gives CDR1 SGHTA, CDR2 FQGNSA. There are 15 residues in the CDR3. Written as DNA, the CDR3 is TGTGCCAGCAGCTTACCCAACGACAGGGGGGGAAGAGCTTTCTTT. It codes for CASSLPNDRGGRAFF.

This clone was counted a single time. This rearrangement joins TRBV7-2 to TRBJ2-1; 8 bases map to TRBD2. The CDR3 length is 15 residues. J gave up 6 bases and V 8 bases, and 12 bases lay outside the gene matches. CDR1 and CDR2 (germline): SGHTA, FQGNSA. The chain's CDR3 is CASPMTGGLINEQFF. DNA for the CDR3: TGTGCCAGCCCCATGACGGGGGGGCTAATCAATGAGCAGTTCTTC.

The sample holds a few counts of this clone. CDR3 protein: CASRTVGVEAFF. Written as DNA, the CDR3 is TGTGCCAGCAGGACGGTCGGGGTTGAAGCTTTCTTT. The chain uses TRBV2 and TRBJ1-1; D is unresolved. Between the trimmed V and J ends, which lost 6 bases and 7 bases, there was a span of 12 bases. Germline CDR1 SNHLY, CDR2 FYNNEI. There are 12 residues in the CDR3.

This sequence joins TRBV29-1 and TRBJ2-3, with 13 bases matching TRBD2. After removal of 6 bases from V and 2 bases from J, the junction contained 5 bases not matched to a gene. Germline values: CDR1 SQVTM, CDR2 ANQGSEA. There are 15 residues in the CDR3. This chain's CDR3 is CSVAGTSGDTDTQYF. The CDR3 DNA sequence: TGCAGCGTAGCCGGGACTAGCGGGGACACAGATACGCAGTATTTT.

The DNA of the CDR3 is TGTGCCAGCAGGTCGACAGGGCCTGGAAACACCATATATTTT. Translated, it gives CASRSTGPGNTIYF. This chain uses TRBV28 with TRBJ1-3; 7 nucleotides line up with TRBD1. Per the germline V gene, CDR1 is MDHEN and CDR2 is SYDVKM. Trimming cost V 6 bases and J 2 bases; bases outside gene matches: 4. The CDR3 contains 14 residues.

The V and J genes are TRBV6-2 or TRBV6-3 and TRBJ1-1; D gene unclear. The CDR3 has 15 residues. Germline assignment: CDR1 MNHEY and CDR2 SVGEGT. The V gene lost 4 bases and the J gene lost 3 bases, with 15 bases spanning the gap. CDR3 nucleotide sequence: TGTGCCAGCAGTTCCGGCCGGGCGGGGTACACTGAAGCTTTCTTT. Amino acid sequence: CASSSGRAGYTEAFF.

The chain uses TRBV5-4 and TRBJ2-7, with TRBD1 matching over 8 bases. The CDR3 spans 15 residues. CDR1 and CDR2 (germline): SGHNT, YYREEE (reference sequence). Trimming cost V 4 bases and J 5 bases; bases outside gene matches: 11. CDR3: CASSKGQGGFDEQYF. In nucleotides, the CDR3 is TGTGCCAGCAGCAAAGGACAGGGCGGGTTCGACGAGCAGTACTTC.